Following are 10 T cell receptor delta chains from one sample sequenced in a study of human gamma delta and Vdelta1 T cells. TCRdb processed the PCR reads again with the CATT caller. The sample has several thousand delta-chain clones; roughly a tenth are singletons. The specimen was naive CD27+ Vdelta1 gamma-delta T cells from blood. These receptors came from a human donor in good health.

This clone was seen only a few times. A much larger clone lies a single base off, so this may be a read error. This rearrangement joins TRDV1 to TRDJ1, with 12 bases matching TRDD3. There are 24 residues in the CDR3. The germline V gene has CDR1 TSWWSYY and CDR2 QGS. J gave up 0 bases and V 5 bases, and 28 bases lay outside the gene matches. CDR3 DNA sequence: TGTGCTCTTGGGCATTGGGGGTTCCTACGGGGTACTGGGGGATACCTCCCGTACACCGATAAACTCATCTTT. Its translation: CALGHWGFLRGTGGYLPYTDKLIF.

V usage is TRAV29/DV5 and J usage is TRDJ1; TRDD3 aligns across 10 bases. Germline V gene sequence: CDR1 NSMFDY, CDR2 ISSIKDK. The CDR3 loop spans 13 amino acids. Trimming cost V 7 bases and J 11 bases; bases outside gene matches: 14. The CDR3 region has the DNA TGTGCACCCCTATGGGGGATACACCGCTCGCTCATCTTT. It yields the protein CAPLWGIHRSLIF.

Sample share makes this clone large. The sample has other DNA sequences that encode this CDR3 too. This chain connects TRDV1 to TRDJ1, with 8 bases fitting TRDD2. The trim removed 2 bases at V and 8 bases at J, leaving 22 bases unmatched. This CDR3 is built from 19 residues. CDR1 and CDR2 (germline): TSWWSYY, QGS. The CDR3, as DNA: TGTGCTCTTGGGGAAAGACCTTCCTATCGTACTGGGTCCTTGAAAAAACTCATCTTT. This sequence encodes CALGERPSYRTGSLKKLIF.

With regard to this clone: A read error is the likely source, as a far larger clone sits one nucleotide away. The chain couples TRDV1 to TRDJ1; TRDD3 aligns across 11 bases. CDR3 size: 23 residues. Trimming took 2 bases from V and 0 from J; bases not matched to a gene: 23. CDR1 is TSWWSYY, CDR2 QGS, per germline. The CDR3: CALGEGRLNFLGDTSRYTDKLIF. CDR3 sequence (DNA): TGTGCTCTTGGGGAAGGTCGGTTGAACTTTCTGGGGGATACTTCGAGGTACACCGATAAACTCATCTTT.

The chain employs TRDV1 and TRDJ1; 10 bases are shared with TRDD3. Germline-derived CDR1 and CDR2 are TSWWSYY and QGS. Losses at the gene ends were 5 bases for V and 0 bases for J; bases not matched to a gene: 15. CDR3 length equals 19 residues. The CDR3 DNA reads TGTGCTCTTGGGCATAAGGGGTGTCTGGGGGATAGGTACACCGATAAACTCATCTTT. Protein: CALGHKGCLGDRYTDKLIF.

This clone has just a few counts. The mismatch at residue 10 between this DNA's translation and the TCRdb protein of a much larger clone likely reflects a read error; the protein shown is translated from the DNA. V gene TRDV1 combines with J gene TRDJ1; D call uncertain. The germline gives CDR1 TSWWSYY, CDR2 QGS. The CDR3 runs 20 residues. With 4 bases removed from V and 2 bases from J, the gap between germline ends came to 29 bases. The CDR3, as DNA: TGTGCTCTTGGGGCTAGACGAGCTGGTCACTTAGTACTGAGGACCGATAAACTCATCTTT. This encodes CALGARRAGHLVLRTDKLIF.

On this clone: A much larger clone sits a single nucleotide away, making a read error possible. At the DNA level, this CDR3 is encoded by other sequences in the same sample as well. The chain uses TRDV1 and TRDJ1; 12 nucleotides match TRDD3. The germline CDR1 and CDR2 sequences are TSWWSYY and QGS. The CDR3 consists of 25 residues. J gave up 4 bases and V 3 bases, and 33 bases lay outside the gene matches. In DNA form, the CDR3 reads TGTGCTCTTGGGGAGCCGCACCAGGAGAGGAGAGGTACTGGGGGATACAAGGGATGGGGCGATAAACTCATCTTT. Translated: CALGEPHQERRGTGGYKGWGDKLIF.

This clone appeared a few times. This likely came from a read error, as a far larger clone is one base away. The sample has other DNA sequences that encode this CDR3 too. This chain joins TRDV1 and TRDJ1; the match to TRDD2 covers 9 bases. Germline values: CDR1 TSWWSYY, CDR2 QGS. CDR3 length: 19 residues. CDR3 sequence reads: CALGGLPTSWGRYTDKLIF. In DNA form, the CDR3 reads TGTGCTCTCGGGGGCCTTCCTACTAGCTGGGGAAGGTACACCGATAAACTCATCTTT.

This clone was observed a handful of times. This could be a read error, since a much larger clone is one nucleotide away. V gene TRDV1 combines with J gene TRDJ1; TRDD3 matches 8 bases. The CDR3 is made up of 22 amino acids. The germline gives CDR1 TSWWSYY, CDR2 QGS. J gave up 1 base and V 1 base, and 23 bases lay outside the gene matches. The CDR3 nucleotides read TGTGCTCTTGGGGAACGGTCGTCCTGGGGGACCCTAAAGCTAAAGGTCACCGATAAACTCATCTTT. It specifies CALGERSSWGTLKLKVTDKLIF.

About this clone: The TCRdb record carries a much larger clone's protein, which differs from this DNA's translation at residue 5; a read error is the likely cause, and the protein listed here is the DNA translation. The chain couples TRDV1 to TRDJ1, with 10 bases aligning to TRDD3. Germline CDR1 TSWWSYY, CDR2 QGS. This CDR3 has 18 amino acids. Written as DNA, the CDR3 is TGTGCTCTTGGGAAACTAAGCCGCAGGGGGATACGAACCGATAAACTCATCTTT. This encodes CALGKLSRRGIRTDKLIF.